Presented here are 30 T cell receptor beta chains from one specimen sequenced in a study of blood T cell repertoires in COVID-19. The assay was immunoSEQ multiplex PCR, and TCRdb's table has in-frame clones only and misses some. This sample carries tens of thousands of clones, about 70% of them seen once, and the ten largest clones take 7.5% to 10%. The sequencing sample was made of peripheral blood. Receptor source: a man aged 70 or older with active or convalescent COVID-19.

This clone was picked up a small number of times. The chain is built from TRBV27 and TRBJ2-7; 13 bases map to TRBD2. Trimming cost V 4 bases and J 10 bases; bases outside gene matches: 10. Germline V CDR1 and CDR2: MNHEY, SMNVEV (reference sequence). The CDR3 sequence is 15 residues long. The CDR3 sequence: CASSSDWTSGGDQYF. The CDR3 DNA sequence: TGTGCCAGCAGTTCCGACTGGACTAGCGGGGGAGATCAGTACTTC.

The chain has TRBV29-1 and TRBJ2-3; D is undetermined. The CDR3 covers 12 residues. The V end was cut by 7 bases, the J end by 1 base, with 9 bases between. Germline-derived CDR1 and CDR2 are SQVTM and ANQGSEA. The DNA of the CDR3 is TGCAGCGCGGACGGTGGCACAGATACGCAGTATTTT. Its translation: CSADGGTDTQYF.

The chain couples TRBV28 to TRBJ1-5; 8 bases are shared with TRBD1. The V gene end was trimmed by 6 bases and the J gene end by 3 bases; junction bases not matched to a gene: 4. Germline CDR1 is MDHEN and CDR2 is SYDVKM. The CDR3 is made up of 14 amino acids. Here the CDR3 DNA reads TGTGCCAGCAGAACGGGACAGGTCAATCAGCCCCAGCATTTT. This gives the protein CASRTGQVNQPQHF.

This clone turned up a few times. The genes are TRBV29-1 and TRBJ2-5; D is ambiguous. Looked up from germline, CDR1 is SQVTM and CDR2 is ANQGSEA. The CDR3 has 11 residues. Trimming pared 6 bases from V and 5 bases from J, leaving 10 bases between. CDR3 residues: CSVEIGETQYF. The CDR3 DNA is TGCAGCGTCGAAATCGGGGAGACCCAGTACTTC.

This clone has a handful of counts. The rearrangement links TRBV7-9 to TRBJ2-7; 7 positions agree with TRBD1. The germline V gene encodes CDR1 SEHNR and CDR2 FQNEAQ (reference sequence). This CDR3 comprises 13 residues. Trimming cost V 3 bases and J 8 bases; bases outside gene matches: 7. The CDR3 is CASSFPDRQKQYF. The CDR3 DNA follows: TGTGCCAGCAGCTTCCCGGACAGGCAAAAGCAGTACTTC.

V usage is TRBV2 and J usage is TRBJ2-6, with 7 nucleotides matching TRBD1. Germline CDR1 reads SNHLY; CDR2 reads FYNNEI. The CDR3 extends over 17 amino acids. Unmatched junction bases numbered 8, after V lost 3 bases and J lost 3 bases. CDR3 DNA: TGTGCCAGCAGTGAGAACCAGGGGGTCGGTGGGGCCAACGTCCTGACTTTC. Its translation: CASSENQGVGGANVLTF.

By share of the sample, this clone is large. The rearrangement uses TRBV11-3 and TRBJ2-7; 11 nucleotides align to TRBD2. Germline CDR1 SGHNT, CDR2 YENEEA. J lost 4 bases, V lost 5 bases, and 7 bases had no gene match. The CDR3 spans 15 residues. CDR3 DNA sequence: TGTGCCAGCAGCCGTATAGCGGGGGGGGATTACGAGCAGTACTTC. Its protein is CASSRIAGGDYEQYF.

The chain carries TRBV6-5 and TRBJ1-4; unclear D gene. This CDR3 region has 14 residues. Trimming took off 7 bases at V and 8 bases at J, with 17 bases between the two ends. In germline, CDR1 is MNHEY, CDR2 SVGAGI. CDR3 coding DNA: TGTGCCAGCATTTTGACGGGAGAAGGGGAAAAACTGTTTTTT. Its translation is CASILTGEGEKLFF.

The chain recombines TRBV29-1 with TRBJ1-1; 10 nucleotides align to TRBD1. The germline CDR1 and CDR2 sequences are SQVTM and ANQGSEA. Unmatched junction bases numbered 5, after V lost 7 bases and J lost 6 bases. This CDR3 has 12 amino acids. The CDR3 bases are TGCAGCGGAGGACAGGGGGAAGCTGAAGCTTTCTTT. As protein: CSGGQGEAEAFF.

This clone was counted a single time. The genes are TRBV6-5 and TRBJ2-7, with D perhaps TRBD1 (6 bases). The CDR3 extends over 12 amino acids. From germline, CDR1 is MNHEY and CDR2 SVGAGI. V shed 6 bases and J shed 6 bases, with 12 bases lying between them. This CDR3 reads CASRKQGSEQYF. In nucleotides, the CDR3 is TGTGCCAGCAGGAAACAGGGTAGCGAGCAGTACTTC.

The CDR3 loop is CASSLSQDNSPLHF. The CDR3 DNA follows: TGTGCCAGCAGCCTTTCACAGGATAATTCACCCCTCCACTTT. The J gene is TRBJ1-6, the V gene TRBV3-1 (or the pseudogene TRBV3-2); D is perhaps TRBD1 (5 bases). This CDR3 spans 14 amino acids. V was clipped by 4 bases and J by 5 bases, with 9 bases between them. Germline V gene data show CDR1 as LGHDT and CDR2 as YNNKEL (reference sequence).

This clone has more than one count but fewer than ten. This chain joins TRBV14 and TRBJ2-7; 12 positions agree with TRBD2. The CDR3 contains 15 residues. CDR1 SGHDN and CDR2 FVKESK come from the germline V gene. J lost 3 bases, V lost 0 bases, and 0 bases had no gene match. The CDR3 bases are TGTGCCAGCAGCCAAGAACTAGCGGGGGGCTACGAGCAGTACTTC. Protein: CASSQELAGGYEQYF. Full variable domain (rest looked up from reference TRBV14 and TRBJ2-7): EAGVTQFPSHSVIEKGQTVTLRCDPISGHDNLYWYRRVMGKEIKFLLHFVKESKQDESGMPNNRFLAERTGGTYSTLKVQPAELEDSGVYFCASSQELAGGYEQYFGPGTRLTVT.

The chain is built from TRBV5-1 and TRBJ1-2; D is uncertain. The CDR3 loop spans 14 amino acids. Germline V gene sequence: CDR1 SGHRS, CDR2 YFSETQ. V gave up 0 bases and J gave up 1 base, with 7 bases separating them. The CDR3 loop reads CASSLETLNYGYTF. CDR3 coding DNA: TGCGCCAGCAGCTTGGAGACACTTAACTATGGCTACACCTTC.

This clone was counted between two and nine times. The chain links TRBV5-4 to TRBJ1-2; maybe TRBD1 (6 bases). V shed 1 base and J shed 6 bases, with 10 bases lying between them. Germline CDR1 SGHNT, CDR2 YYREEE (reference sequence). This CDR3 region has 13 residues. In DNA form, the CDR3 reads TGTGCCAGCAGCTTGAAAGGGGGGGATGGCTACACCTTC. It is translated as CASSLKGGDGYTF.

This clone has just a few counts. The chain couples TRBV5-1 to TRBJ2-2; no clear D gene. The length of the CDR3 is 13 residues. Trimming left V 1 base short and J 4 bases short, with 5 bases between. Germline values: CDR1 SGHRS, CDR2 YFSETQ. In DNA form, the CDR3 reads TGCGCCAGCAGCTTGCTTTCCACCGGGGAGCTGTTTTTT. Protein product: CASSLLSTGELFF.

This chain connects TRBV6-2 or TRBV6-3 to TRBJ2-7; D remains unclear. Germline V gives CDR1 MNHEY, CDR2 SVGEGT. The CDR3 is 18 amino acids. Trimming pared 4 bases from V and 1 base from J, leaving 23 bases between. CDR3 loop: CASSFPIRPDFLSYEQYF. The CDR3 DNA is TGTGCCAGCAGTTTTCCGATCCGCCCTGACTTCCTTTCCTACGAGCAGTACTTC.

The chain recombines TRBV2 with TRBJ1-4; TRBD1 agrees at 7 bases. Unmatched junction bases numbered 4, after V lost 5 bases and J lost 7 bases. CDR1 is SNHLY and CDR2 is FYNNEI in the germline V gene. This CDR3 contains 13 residues. The CDR3: CASSWQGGEKLFF. For the CDR3, the DNA is TGTGCCAGCAGTTGGCAGGGGGGTGAAAAACTGTTTTTT.

This clone was detected a few times. This chain uses TRBV5-5 with TRBJ1-5; 9 bases align to TRBD1. CDR3 length: 18 amino acids. Germline V gene sequence: CDR1 SGHKS, CDR2 YYEKEE (reference sequence). V lost 0 bases to trimming and J lost 0 bases; unmatched junction nucleotides: 7. CDR3 DNA sequence: TGTGCCAGCAGCTTGGAGGGACAGGGAGCGGGTAGCAATCAGCCCCAGCATTTT. This sequence encodes CASSLEGQGAGSNQPQHF.

The chain recombines TRBV12-3 or TRBV12-4 with TRBJ1-5; TRBD1 might be the D (6 bases). The CDR3 is 12 residues long. Trimming pared 5 bases from V and 4 bases from J, leaving 6 bases between. CDR3 nucleotide sequence: TGTGCCAGCAGTAGGGGGAATCAGCCCCAGCATTTT. This codes for CASSRGNQPQHF.

The chain recombines TRBV6-5 with TRBJ2-1; 12 bases align to TRBD1. Germline CDR1 MNHEY, CDR2 SVGAGI. Trimming cost V 2 bases and J 6 bases; bases outside gene matches: 5. This CDR3 has 16 amino acids. The CDR3, as DNA: TGTGCCAGCAGTTACCAGGGACAGGGGGCGAGCAATGAGCAGTTCTTC. It yields the protein CASSYQGQGASNEQFF.

The chain combines TRBV3-1 (or the pseudogene TRBV3-2) with TRBJ1-5; no reliable D call. Germline V gene lookup returns CDR1 LGHDT and CDR2 YNNKEL (reference sequence). V lost 1 base and J lost 6, with 4 bases in between. CDR3 size: 12 residues. This CDR3 is CASSQARQPQHF. The CDR3 nucleotides read TGTGCCAGCAGCCAAGCTCGTCAGCCCCAGCATTTT.

The chain has TRBV30 and TRBJ2-4; 9 nucleotides line up with TRBD2. CDR1 and CDR2 (germline): GTSNPN, SVGIG (reference sequence). Trimming at V came to 1 base and at J to 0 bases, leaving 13 bases not matched to a gene. This CDR3 comprises 19 residues. The CDR3, as DNA: TGTGCCTGGAGTGGGGCAGTGACTAGCGGTTATCTAGCCAAAAACATTCAGTACTTC. This gives the protein CAWSGAVTSGYLAKNIQYF.

V gene TRBV28 combines with J gene TRBJ1-1; D remains ambiguous. Germline lookup yields CDR1 MDHEN and CDR2 SYDVKM. Deletions cut 3 bases from V and 0 bases from J, with 14 bases between. The CDR3 has 16 residues. CDR3 DNA: TGTGCCAGCAGTTTCTTCGACTGGAGTATGAACACTGAAGCTTTCTTT. As protein: CASSFFDWSMNTEAFF.

This sequence joins TRBV10-2 and TRBJ2-1; D remains unclear. Per the germline V gene, CDR1 is WSHSY and CDR2 is SAAADI. With 6 bases removed from V and 10 bases from J, the gap between germline ends came to 10 bases. The length of the CDR3 is 11 residues. In nucleotides, the CDR3 is TGCGCCAGCAGCGCGTCTGAGGAGCAGTTCTTC. Protein sequence: CASSASEEQFF.

The genes are TRBV7-2 and TRBJ2-1, with 9 positions matching TRBD2. This CDR3 has 15 amino acids. Germline loops: CDR1 SGHTA, CDR2 FQGNSA. V shed 6 bases, J shed 7 bases, and the junction held 10 bases outside the gene matches. CDR3 nucleotide sequence: TGTGCCAGCAGGGAAGCGGGGGGACCGTATAATGAGCAGTTCTTC. It translates to CASREAGGPYNEQFF.

This clone was seen a few times. V and J are TRBV7-9 and TRBJ2-1; D might be TRBD1 (6 bases). The V gene's germline CDR1 is SEHNR and CDR2 FQNEAQ (reference sequence). The CDR3 spans 14 residues. Trimming took off 7 bases at V and 5 bases at J, with 15 bases between the two ends. This CDR3 reads CASIHRDLNNEQFF. The CDR3 DNA is TGTGCCAGCATCCACAGGGACCTTAACAATGAGCAGTTCTTC.

The rearrangement links TRBV12-5 to TRBJ1-1; tentatively, D is TRBD1 (6 bases). V was trimmed by 6 bases and J by 5 bases, leaving 19 bases between them. Germline lookup yields CDR1 LGHNT and CDR2 FRNRAP. The length of the CDR3 is 15 residues. CDR3 DNA sequence: TGTGCTAGTGGATTGAGAGGGGGTGCCAGAACTGAAGCTTTCTTT. Protein sequence: CASGLRGGARTEAFF.

Here the CDR3 DNA reads TGTGCCAGCAGCCAAGGTCCCGATTCACCCCTCCACTTT. This sequence encodes CASSQGPDSPLHF. This chain joins TRBV4-2 and TRBJ1-6; D is unresolved. The CDR3 is 13 residues long. V was cut by 1 base and J by 8 bases, with 6 bases left in between. CDR1 and CDR2 from the germline V gene are LGHNA and YNFKEQ.

By sample share, this clone is medium-sized. The J gene is TRBJ2-1, the V gene TRBV7-3; 10 bases agree with TRBD2. Germline V gene sequence: CDR1 SGHTA, CDR2 FQGTGA. The CDR3 covers 16 residues. J was trimmed by 7 bases and V by 3 bases; bases with no gene match: 9. CDR3 nucleotides: TGTGCCAGCAGCTTGCGAAGCGGGGGGGCCGGGAATGAGCAGTTCTTC. Its protein is CASSLRSGGAGNEQFF.

The chain recombines TRBV6-6 with TRBJ2-7; 7 nucleotides line up with TRBD2. Unmatched junction bases numbered 5, after V lost 8 bases and J lost 4 bases. Germline values: CDR1 MNHNY, CDR2 SVGAGI (reference sequence). CDR3 length: 12 residues. The DNA of the CDR3 is TGTGCCAGCGTCGGGGGGAGGTACGAGCAGTACTTC. Protein sequence: CASVGGRYEQYF.